Each of the 23 T cell receptor beta chains below was sequenced from the same sample in a study of T-cell reconstitution after alpha-beta-depleted transplantation in children. TCRbeta library construction was performed incorporating unique molecular identifiers. MiXCR was run by TCRdb on the PCR reads, yielding one entry per CDR3 protein. Of under 250,000 distinct CDR3 sequences listed, roughly 25% were seen once; the top ten hold 4.8%. The material sequenced was PBMCs, mostly from graft donor cells, taken 360 days after TCRalphabeta/CD19-depleted stem cell transplant. Source of these receptors: a female patient aged 2-9 years who had a stem cell transplant for congenital amegakaryocytic thrombocytopenia, so the T cells may come from the graft donor.

This clonotype was found a few times. The chain uses TRBV6-1 and TRBJ1-6; perhaps TRBD1 as D (5 bases). The V end was cut by 6 bases, the J end by 7 bases, with 19 bases between. The CDR3 length is 16 residues. From germline, CDR1 is MNHNS and CDR2 SASEGT. In nucleotides, the CDR3 is TGTGCCAGCAGAGAACGACCCTGGGACGCCAATTCACCCCTCCACTTT. This gives the protein CASRERPWDANSPLHF.

The genes are TRBV24-1 and TRBJ2-3; D possibly corresponds to TRBD1 (5 bases). V was pared by 3 bases and J by 3 bases, with 9 bases between. The CDR3 sequence is 14 residues long. Germline CDR1 is KGHDR and CDR2 is SFDVKD. CDR3 amino acids: CATSDRGITDTQYF. In DNA form, the CDR3 reads TGTGCCACCAGTGATAGGGGAATAACAGATACGCAGTATTTT.

This clonotype came up many times. This sequence joins TRBV12-3 or TRBV12-4 and TRBJ2-1, with a possible D match to TRBD2 (6 bases). The CDR3 loop spans 14 amino acids. The ends were cut back, 4 bases at V and 5 bases at J, with 12 bases in the middle. CDR3 sequence (DNA): TGTGCCAGCAGTTCTGGAGGGGCCAACAATGAGCAGTTCTTC. Protein product: CASSSGGANNEQFF.

This chain uses TRBV28 with TRBJ2-7; 9 nucleotides align to TRBD1. J gave up 2 bases and V 5 bases, and 10 bases lay outside the gene matches. The CDR3 spans 16 residues. CDR1 is MDHEN, CDR2 SYDVKM, per germline. The CDR3 sequence: CASSLPGTGRAYEQYF. For the CDR3, the DNA is TGTGCCAGCAGTCTTCCCGGGACAGGGAGGGCCTACGAGCAGTACTTC.

This clonotype was seen only a few times. The genes are TRBV3-1 and TRBJ2-5; no clear D gene. The V end was cut by 5 bases, the J end by 5 bases, with 15 bases between. This CDR3 region has 14 residues. Germline CDR1 LGHDT, CDR2 YNNKEL (reference sequence). CDR3 DNA: TGTGCCAGCAGCGATCAAGCCAGGTTGGAGACCCAGTACTTC. Protein product: CASSDQARLETQYF.

This clonotype showed up just a few times. The V call is TRBV7-2, the J call TRBJ2-1; TRBD1 matches 7 bases. Per the germline V gene, CDR1 is SGHTA and CDR2 is FQGNSA. The CDR3 contains 15 residues. Trimming took 3 bases from V and 0 from J; bases not matched to a gene: 2. CDR3 DNA sequence: TGTGCCAGCAGCTTCCGGGACAGCTCCTACAATGAGCAGTTCTTC. Its translation: CASSFRDSSYNEQFF.

The chain uses TRBV28 and TRBJ2-3; possibly TRBD1 for D (5 bases). V lost 6 bases to trimming and J lost 2 bases, with 21 bases between them. Germline values: CDR1 MDHEN, CDR2 SYDVKM. The CDR3 totals 17 residues. The CDR3 region is CASSFGAEARFTDTQYF. The CDR3 bases are TGTGCCAGCAGCTTTGGGGCAGAGGCCAGGTTCACAGATACGCAGTATTTT.

The rearrangement links TRBV5-1 to TRBJ2-2; the match to TRBD1 covers 8 bases. The V and J ends lost 5 bases and 1 base, in that order; junction bases with no gene match: 1. The germline gives CDR1 SGHRS, CDR2 YFSETQ. The CDR3 runs to 14 residues. Here the CDR3 DNA reads TGCGCCAGCAGGGACAGGGAGAACACCGGGGAGCTGTTTTTT. This codes for CASRDRENTGELFF.

This clonotype occurred a few times. V and J are TRBV12-3 or TRBV12-4 and TRBJ1-2, with 10 bases fitting TRBD1. The trim removed 3 bases at V and 3 bases at J, leaving 13 bases unmatched. This CDR3 is built from 18 residues. The CDR3 region is CASSLTGTGVSFDYGYTF. In nucleotides, the CDR3 is TGTGCCAGCAGTTTGACCGGGACAGGGGTCTCGTTTGACTATGGCTACACCTTC.

This sequence joins TRBV27 and TRBJ2-7, with 8 bases lining up with TRBD1. The germline CDR1 and CDR2 sequences are MNHEY and SMNVEV (reference sequence). The V gene end was trimmed by 0 bases and the J gene end by 3 bases; junction bases not matched to a gene: 7. The CDR3 has 16 residues. CDR3 residues: CASSLSPRDRFYEQYF. The CDR3 nucleotides read TGTGCCAGCAGTTTATCGCCCCGGGACAGGTTCTACGAGCAGTACTTC.

Details on this clonotype: One junction end disagrees with the germline gene, perhaps due to a read error. The chain links TRBV5-5 to TRBJ2-7; 8 bases are a match to TRBD1. The germline V gene has CDR1 SGHKS and CDR2 YYEKEE (reference sequence). The CDR3 has 13 residues. The CDR3 here is CASSSWTGNEQCF. The CDR3, as DNA: TGTGCCAGCAGCTCCTGGACAGGGAACGAGCAGTGCTTC. The full variable domain, in which reference TRBV5-5 and TRBJ2-7 provide the parts outside the CDR3, is DAGVTQSPTHLIKTRGQQVTLRCSPISGHKSVSWYQQVLGQGPQFIFQYYEKEERGRGNFPDRFSARQFPNYSSELNVNALLLGDSALYLCASSSWTGNEQCFGPGTRLTVT.

CDR3 nucleotide sequence: TGTGCCAGCAGTTCGTGGGGACAGCCCACCTCCTACGAGCAGTACTTC. Its translation: CASSSWGQPTSYEQYF. V gene TRBV28 combines with J gene TRBJ2-7, with 7 bases that match TRBD1. CDR3 length: 16 residues. J gave up 0 bases and V 4 bases, and 9 bases lay outside the gene matches. In germline, CDR1 is MDHEN, CDR2 SYDVKM. Full variable domain (rest looked up from reference TRBV28 and TRBJ2-7): DVKVTQSSRYLVKRTGEKVFLECVQDMDHENMFWYRQDPGLGLRLIYFSYDVKMKEKGDIPEGYSVSREKKERFSLILESASTNQTSMYLCASSSWGQPTSYEQYFGPGTRLTVT.

Ten or more counts support this clonotype. The chain is built from TRBV7-3 and TRBJ2-2; no clear D gene. Germline V CDR1 and CDR2: SGHTA, FQGTGA. This CDR3 is built from 12 residues. V dropped 2 bases and J dropped 6 bases, with 4 bases sitting between them. The CDR3: CASSLGSGELFF. In nucleotides, the CDR3 is TGTGCCAGCAGCTTAGGCTCCGGGGAGCTGTTTTTT. Variable domain in full (rest from reference TRBV7-3 and TRBJ2-2): GAGVSQTPSNKVTEKGKYVELRCDPISGHTALYWYRQSLGQGPEFLIYFQGTGAADDSGLPNDRFFAVRPEGSVSTLKIQRTERGDSAVYLCASSLGSGELFFGEGSRLTVL.

A few counts support this clonotype. This rearrangement joins TRBV24-1 to TRBJ2-1; 7 bases match TRBD1. Germline CDR1 is KGHDR and CDR2 is SFDVKD. Losses at the gene ends were 2 bases for V and 3 bases for J; bases not matched to a gene: 9. This CDR3 spans 17 amino acids. The CDR3 DNA is TGTGCCACCAGTGATTCGTGGGACAGTAAAGGCTACAATGAGCAGTTCTTC. As protein: CATSDSWDSKGYNEQFF.

This chain connects TRBV5-5 to TRBJ2-2; D is uncertain. This CDR3 is built from 17 residues. Germline CDR1 reads SGHKS; CDR2 reads YYEKEE (reference sequence). V was clipped by 4 bases and J by 6 bases, with 22 bases between them. The DNA for the CDR3 is TGTGCCAGCAGCACAACTCTCACCGGACCTCCTGCCGGGGAGCTGTTTTTT. This sequence encodes CASSTTLTGPPAGELFF. The full variable domain, rest sourced from reference TRBV5-5 and TRBJ2-2, is DAGVTQSPTHLIKTRGQQVTLRCSPISGHKSVSWYQQVLGQGPQFIFQYYEKEERGRGNFPDRFSARQFPNYSSELNVNALLLGDSALYLCASSTTLTGPPAGELFFGEGSRLTVL.

V and J are TRBV20-1 and TRBJ2-3; 7 bases align to TRBD1. The V and J ends lost 6 bases and 5 bases, in that order; junction bases with no gene match: 11. The germline V gene encodes CDR1 DFQATT and CDR2 SNEGSKA (reference sequence). The CDR3 consists of 14 residues. The CDR3 nucleotides are TGCAGTGCCGGTGACAGGGTTCATGGAGATACGCAGTATTTT. It translates to CSAGDRVHGDTQYF.

This clonotype appeared a few times. The chain joins TRBV9 to TRBJ2-7; maybe TRBD1 (5 bases). The CDR3 has 14 residues. Germline V gives CDR1 SGDLS, CDR2 YYNGEE. V was trimmed by 4 bases and J by 3 bases, leaving 14 bases between them. CDR3 sequence reads: CASSRSGKNYEQYF. The CDR3 nucleotides read TGTGCCAGCAGCCGTTCAGGGAAAAACTACGAGCAGTACTTC.

This clonotype was detected only a few times. The J gene is TRBJ1-1, the V gene TRBV18; TRBD1 might be the D (6 bases). V was pared by 6 bases and J by 3 bases, with 14 bases between. The CDR3 is 14 amino acids. CDR1 is KGHSH, CDR2 LQKENI, per germline. CDR3 sequence reads: CASSHREGDTEAFF. For the CDR3, the DNA is TGTGCCAGCTCCCACAGGGAGGGGGACACTGAAGCTTTCTTT.

The chain recombines TRBV5-1 with TRBJ2-7, with D possibly being TRBD1 (6 bases). Trimming shortened V by 2 bases and J by 0 bases, and 12 bases separated the two germline ends. The CDR3 length is 15 residues. Germline CDR1 reads SGHRS; CDR2 reads YFSETQ. The CDR3: CASSFWDTVSYEQYF. As DNA, the CDR3 is TGCGCCAGCAGCTTCTGGGACACGGTCTCCTACGAGCAGTACTTC.

The V gene is TRBV7-9, the J gene TRBJ2-3; unclear D gene. Germline V lookup: CDR1 SEHNR, CDR2 FQNEAQ (reference sequence). V gave up 6 bases and J gave up 0 bases, with 13 bases separating them. This CDR3 has 15 amino acids. The CDR3 spells CASSPPPESTDTQYF. The CDR3 bases are TGTGCCAGCAGTCCACCCCCCGAAAGCACAGATACGCAGTATTTT.

This clonotype was seen only a few times. The V gene is TRBV4-1, the J gene TRBJ2-3; TRBD1 is a possible D gene (5 bases). Germline V gene data show CDR1 as MGHRA and CDR2 as YSYEKL. With 3 bases removed from V and 3 bases from J, the gap between germline ends came to 13 bases. The CDR3 length is 15 residues. This chain's CDR3 is CASSHGRVWTDTQYF. The CDR3 DNA follows: TGCGCCAGCAGCCACGGCAGGGTTTGGACAGATACGCAGTATTTT.

The V and J genes are TRBV25-1 and TRBJ2-5; tentative D call: TRBD1 (5 bases). Germline CDR1 reads MGHDK; CDR2 reads SYGVNS. V was cut by 7 bases and J by 4 bases, with 16 bases left in between. The CDR3 totals 14 residues. CDR3 protein: CASTSSVGAETQYF. CDR3 nucleotides: TGTGCCAGCACCTCGAGCGTAGGGGCAGAGACCCAGTACTTC.

The rearrangement joins TRBV7-9 to TRBJ2-3, with TRBD2 identical over 7 bases. Per germline, CDR1 SEHNR and CDR2 FQNEAQ (reference sequence). The CDR3 covers 17 residues. Losses at the gene ends were 5 bases for V and 0 bases for J; bases not matched to a gene: 11. This CDR3 is CASSRMAGVSSTDTQYF. CDR3 bases: TGTGCCAGCAGCAGAATGGCGGGAGTGTCTAGCACAGATACGCAGTATTTT.